This T cell receptor beta chain was recorded in a study of blood T cell repertoires in COVID-19 (TCRdb year 2020). Looking at the study overall: Samples from collaborators originated in the United States, Italy and Spain and spanned both the acute and convalescent phases of COVID-19. The material from the prospective study consisted of cDNA or gDNA derived from T cells, B-cell-depleted T cells, or PBMCs. The dataset comprised deeply sampled blood TCRbeta repertoires from subjects exposed to, actively infected with, or recovered from COVID-19. Where HLA class I and class II types were available, the types were taken from metadata supplied by the sample provider, not from assay-based typing. Samples were obtained from the ongoing ImmuneRACE study (first 160 participants) and from roughly 1,300 subjects provided by 6 global collaborators. A de-identified subject ID, COVID-19 status, age in years and sex were almost always included in the sample metadata. A freely available public database, intended as a resource for researchers studying the immune response to SARS-CoV-2, is where the repertoires were released. The investigation overall reported the following: The quantity of clinical and demographic metadata differed by source and by participant and was supplied without curation.

One collaborating source in Seattle enrolled patients while the patients were actively infected and followed the patients over time throughout the course of disease. The collaborating institutions used their own protocols to collect whole blood in K2EDTA tubes. For TCRbeta analysis, collaborator samples were shipped as frozen whole blood, as isolated PBMCs, or as DNA extracted from either sample type. Note on this clone: Its specific antigen is unknown. Base qualities are missing; no much larger clone stands one base away.

CDR1 and CDR2, looked up from the germline V gene (reference sequence), are LNHDA and SQIVND. V loses 3 bases, J loses 2 bases, and the germline ends lie 14 bases apart. Taken from cysteine to phenylalanine, the CDR3 has 15 residues. The read is trimmed to its CDR3 DNA, 45 bases read in frame from base 1. TCRbeta CDR3 regions were amplified from genomic DNA using the immunoSEQ Assay, a bias-controlled multiplex PCR. Per the source publication's procedure: Nucleated cell counts per sample were estimated from amplification of reference gene primers within the assay. Sequence reads were collapsed and filtered to measure the absolute abundance of every unique TCRbeta CDR3 rearrangement. For each sample, productive Simpson clonality was calculated as the square root of Simpson's diversity index across productive rearrangements. TCRdb's version of the immuneACCESS table is confined to in-frame rearrangements and falls short of the full clone set. An unresolved V gene accounts for under half of the shortfall where checked; the remainder is of unknown origin. That table supplies the V and J calls and clone size; D and trimming were determined from the DNA. The table for this sample lists some 170,000 clones; around four fifths of them were counted only once. The top ten clonotypes cover around 6.3% of the sample.

The specimen sequenced was peripheral blood. Recombination connected TRBV19 to TRBJ2-7; the D region possibly corresponds to TRBD1 (5 bases align). The receptor was isolated from a middle-aged woman with COVID-19, enrolled during active disease. The CDR3 corresponds to CASSIGGAGPYEQYF. The DNA sequence is as follows: TGTGCCAGTAGTATTGGTGGGGCAGGGCCCTACGAGCAGTACTTC.